This record looks at one T cell receptor beta chain sequence and its context. Germline-derived CDR1 and CDR2 are DFQATT and SNEGSKA (reference sequence). With 0 bases removed from V and 12 bases from J, the gap between germline ends came to 18 bases. The CDR3 is 14 amino acids. The sample comes from a study of T-cell memory formation after mild COVID-19. Across the study: The two donors had largely donor-specific TCR clusters.

TCRdb independently ran MiXCR on the 5' RACE reads; one entry per CDR3 protein. Among about 440,000 distinct CDR3 sequences listed, about 19% were seen once. The V and J genes are TRBV20-1 and TRBJ2-1; D is perhaps TRBD1 or TRBD2 (5 bases each). The source material was PBMCs or a T cell subset sorted from them (not recorded which). This clonotype was sampled from an adult woman who had mild COVID-19 (a few samples of this study predate the infection). Cell type and time point are not known. In nucleotides, the CDR3 is TGCAGTGCTAGAGATGGGGGACCCGCCGTTGGGCAGTTCTTC. Translating it yields CSARDGGPAVGQFF.